This T cell receptor beta chain was sequenced during a study of blood T cell repertoires in COVID-19 (dated by TCRdb to the early 2020s). Study-wide context: Samples from collaborators originated in the United States, Italy and Spain and spanned both the acute and convalescent phases of COVID-19. The prospective study material was composed of cDNA or gDNA derived from T cells, B-cell-depleted T cells, or PBMCs. Subjects who had been exposed to COVID-19, were actively infected with it, or had recovered from it provided the deeply sampled blood TCRbeta repertoires that made up the dataset. The repertoires were made available in a free public database intended to serve as a resource for research on the immune response to SARS-CoV-2. Samples came from the ongoing ImmuneRACE study (first 160 participants) plus 1,254 subjects from 6 global collaborators. A de-identified subject ID, COVID-19 status, age in years and sex were almost always included in the sample metadata. Where available, HLA class I and class II types were obtained from metadata supplied by the sample provider rather than from assay-based typing.

TCRbeta CDR3 regions were amplified from genomic DNA by means of the immunoSEQ Assay, a bias-controlled multiplex PCR. The authors' analysis ran thus. Nucleated cell counts per sample were estimated from amplification of reference gene primers within the assay. Sequence reads were collapsed and filtered to measure the absolute abundance of every unique TCRbeta CDR3 rearrangement. Productive Simpson clonality was computed per sample as the square root of Simpson's diversity index over productive rearrangements. TCRdb holds this immuneACCESS table with in-frame rearrangements only. Some clones are missing; in checked studies, unresolved V genes explain under half, and the rest has no known cause. D and trimming were read from the DNA, whereas the V and J calls and clone size are those reported in that table. Recorded for this sample are more than 250,000 clones; about nine tenths of them occurred a single time. 1% of the sample belongs to the ten largest clones.

Whole blood was collected in K2EDTA tubes by collaborating institutions according to the institutions' own protocols. For TCRbeta analysis, collaborators shipped samples in one of three forms: frozen whole blood, isolated PBMCs, or DNA extracted from either of those sample types. The CDR3 covers 13 residues, taking in both the cysteine and the phenylalanine. The sequence is cut down to CDR3 DNA, 39 bases in frame from base 1. The germline V gene encodes CDR1 MNHEY and CDR2 SVGEGT. V is shortened by 6 bases, J by 1 base, and the region joining them spans 6 bases. Overall study results and their limits: Clinical and demographic metadata were provided uncurated, with the amount varying by source and participant.

Comment on this clone: It has no known antigen specificity. No much larger clone exists at a distance of one base, and base qualities are not known.

Sequencing input: peripheral blood. The V and J segments used are TRBV6-2 or TRBV6-3 and TRBJ2-2; there is no confident call for the D gene. This sequence originates from a man aged 50-59 years with active or convalescent COVID-19. The CDR3 amino acid sequence is: CASSSQNTGELFF. The sequenced DNA: TGTGCCAGCAGCTCACAGAACACCGGGGAGCTGTTTTTT.